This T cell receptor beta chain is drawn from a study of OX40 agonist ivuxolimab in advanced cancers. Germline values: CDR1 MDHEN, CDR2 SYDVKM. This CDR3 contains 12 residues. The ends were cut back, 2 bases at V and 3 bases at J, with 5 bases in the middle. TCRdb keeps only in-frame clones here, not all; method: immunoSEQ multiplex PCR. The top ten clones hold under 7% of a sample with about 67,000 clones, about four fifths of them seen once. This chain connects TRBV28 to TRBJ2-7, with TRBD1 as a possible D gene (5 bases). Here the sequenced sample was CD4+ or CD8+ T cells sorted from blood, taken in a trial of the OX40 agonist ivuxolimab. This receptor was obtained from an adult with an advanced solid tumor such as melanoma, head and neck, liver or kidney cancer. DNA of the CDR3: TGTGCCAGCAGTTTAGACAGCTACGAGCAGTACGTC. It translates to CASSLDSYEQYV.